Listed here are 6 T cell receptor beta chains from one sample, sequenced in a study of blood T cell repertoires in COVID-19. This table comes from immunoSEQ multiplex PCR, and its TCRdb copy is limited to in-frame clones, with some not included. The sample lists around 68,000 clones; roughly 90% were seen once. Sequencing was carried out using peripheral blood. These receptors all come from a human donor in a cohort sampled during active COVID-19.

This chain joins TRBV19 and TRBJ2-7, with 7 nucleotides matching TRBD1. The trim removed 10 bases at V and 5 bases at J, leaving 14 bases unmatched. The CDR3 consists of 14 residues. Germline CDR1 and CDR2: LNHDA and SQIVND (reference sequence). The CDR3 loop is CATRDSKSLNEQYF. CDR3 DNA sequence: TGTGCCACCCGGGACAGTAAGTCCCTAAACGAGCAGTACTTC.

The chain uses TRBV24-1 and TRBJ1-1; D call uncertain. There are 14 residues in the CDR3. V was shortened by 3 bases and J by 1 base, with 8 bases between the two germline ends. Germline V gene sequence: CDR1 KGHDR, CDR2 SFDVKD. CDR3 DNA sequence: TGTGCCACCAGTGATACCGGGAAGAACACTGAAGCTTTCTTT. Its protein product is CATSDTGKNTEAFF.

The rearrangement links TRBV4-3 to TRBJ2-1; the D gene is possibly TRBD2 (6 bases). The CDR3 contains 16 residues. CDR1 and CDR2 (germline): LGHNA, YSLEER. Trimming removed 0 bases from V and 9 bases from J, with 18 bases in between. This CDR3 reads CASSQEWGTSIGEQFF. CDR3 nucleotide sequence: TGCGCCAGCAGCCAAGAATGGGGAACTAGCATCGGTGAGCAGTTCTTC.

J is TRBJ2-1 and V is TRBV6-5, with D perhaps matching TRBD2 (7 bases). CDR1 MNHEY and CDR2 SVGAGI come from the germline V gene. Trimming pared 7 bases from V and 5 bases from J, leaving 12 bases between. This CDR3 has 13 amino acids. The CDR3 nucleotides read TGTGCCAGCAAACTCGGGGGGCACAATGAGCAGTTCTTC. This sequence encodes CASKLGGHNEQFF.

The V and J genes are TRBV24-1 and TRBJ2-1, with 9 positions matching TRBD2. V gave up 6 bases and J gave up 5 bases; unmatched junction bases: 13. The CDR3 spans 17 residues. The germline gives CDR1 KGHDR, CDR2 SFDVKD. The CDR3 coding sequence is TGTGCCACCAGTAACCACGGCTTTAGCGGGAGAAACAATGAGCAGTTCTTC. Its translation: CATSNHGFSGRNNEQFF.

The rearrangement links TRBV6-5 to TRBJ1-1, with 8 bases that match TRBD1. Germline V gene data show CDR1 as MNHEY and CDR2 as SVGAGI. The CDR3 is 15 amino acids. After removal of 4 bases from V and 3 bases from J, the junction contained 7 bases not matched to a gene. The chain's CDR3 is CASSSGTGFYTEAFF. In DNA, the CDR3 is TGTGCCAGCAGTTCCGGGACAGGATTTTACACTGAAGCTTTCTTT.